The 25 T cell receptor beta chains given below trace back to one sample, sequenced in a study of OX40 agonist ivuxolimab in advanced cancers. Libraries were constructed by the immunoSEQ multiplex PCR assay. TCRdb provides this immuneACCESS table in a form limited to in-frame rearrangements. Some clones are lacking; in checked studies, under half of them reflect an unresolved V gene, and why the rest are absent is not known. Recorded for this sample are tens of thousands of clones; roughly nine tenths of them occurred a single time. In total, the top ten clones hold around 2% of the sample. The sample consisted of CD4+ or CD8+ T cells sorted from blood, taken in a trial of the OX40 agonist ivuxolimab. The receptors originated from an adult with an advanced solid tumor such as melanoma, head and neck, liver or kidney cancer.

The chain has TRBV4-3 and TRBJ2-7; tentatively, D is TRBD1 (5 bases). The V gene lost 3 bases and the J gene lost 2 bases, with 11 bases spanning the gap. The CDR3 sequence is 14 residues long. Germline V lookup: CDR1 LGHNA, CDR2 YSLEER. This CDR3 is CASSQTTATYEQYF. The CDR3 DNA reads as TGCGCCAGCAGCCAGACGACAGCGACCTACGAGCAGTACTTC.

V and J are TRBV6-1 and TRBJ2-5, with TRBD1 matching 11 bases. The CDR3 is 15 residues long. The germline CDR1 and CDR2 sequences are MNHNS and SASEGT. The trim removed 5 bases at V and 4 bases at J, leaving 6 bases unmatched. The CDR3 DNA follows: TGTGCCAGCAGTAAGGGACAGGGGGTCGGAGAGACCCAGTACTTC. Its translation: CASSKGQGVGETQYF.

The rearrangement links TRBV27 to TRBJ2-7; D unclear. V shed 5 bases and J shed 3 bases, with 17 bases lying between them. The CDR3 runs to 15 residues. The germline V gene encodes CDR1 MNHEY and CDR2 SMNVEV (reference sequence). Here the CDR3 reads CASSPSSRLSYEQYF. The DNA for the CDR3 is TGTGCCAGCAGTCCCTCCTCCAGACTCAGCTACGAGCAGTACTTC.

This clone has more than one count but fewer than ten. This chain joins TRBV10-3 and TRBJ1-4; 7 bases fit TRBD1. The CDR3 is made up of 14 amino acids. Germline V CDR1 and CDR2: ENHRY, SYGVKD. V dropped 0 bases and J dropped 7; count of bases not matched to a gene: 2. The CDR3 sequence: CAISESSGGEKLFF. DNA for the CDR3: TGTGCCATCAGTGAGTCGTCAGGGGGTGAAAAACTGTTTTTT.

This sequence joins TRBV19 and TRBJ2-2, with TRBD1 identical over 8 bases. Unmatched junction bases numbered 7, after V lost 6 bases and J lost 4 bases. CDR3 length equals 15 residues. Germline CDR1 LNHDA, CDR2 SQIVND (reference sequence). This chain's CDR3 is CASSGQGGTTGELFF. CDR3 in DNA: TGTGCCAGTAGCGGACAGGGAGGCACCACCGGGGAGCTGTTTTTT.

J is TRBJ1-6 and V is TRBV4-1; tentatively, D is TRBD1 (5 bases). In germline, CDR1 is MGHRA, CDR2 YSYEKL. This CDR3 is built from 15 residues. V was shortened by 4 bases and J by 0 bases, with 7 bases between the two germline ends. CDR3 bases: TGCGCCAGCAGCCGGGGGAGCTCCTATAATTCACCCCTCCACTTT. It specifies CASSRGSSYNSPLHF.

The rearrangement links TRBV28 to TRBJ1-1; D might be TRBD1 (6 bases). With 7 bases removed from V and 0 bases from J, the gap between germline ends came to 12 bases. The CDR3 is made up of 14 amino acids. Per the germline V gene, CDR1 is MDHEN and CDR2 is SYDVKM. This CDR3 is CASIRGVLNTEAFF. For the CDR3, the DNA is TGTGCCAGCATAAGGGGGGTGTTGAACACTGAAGCTTTCTTT.

The chain uses TRBV6-6 and TRBJ1-3; TRBD1 matches 9 bases. Looked up from germline, CDR1 is MNHNY and CDR2 is SVGAGI (reference sequence). The V segment lost 7 bases and the J segment 4 bases; nucleotides outside the gene matches: 8. This CDR3 region has 15 residues. Here the CDR3 DNA reads TGTGCCAGCACCATCGGGACAGGGACCGGAAACACCATATATTTT. It encodes CASTIGTGTGNTIYF.

The chain employs TRBV6-5 and TRBJ1-5, with TRBD1 matching 11 bases. CDR1 and CDR2 (germline): MNHEY, SVGAGI. CDR3 size: 15 residues. The trim removed 7 bases at V and 6 bases at J, leaving 8 bases unmatched. Here the CDR3 DNA reads TGTGCCAGCAATCGGACAGGGGGCTTATGTCAGCCCCAGCATTTT. It encodes CASNRTGGLCQPQHF.

The count of this clone is one. The rearrangement links TRBV28 to TRBJ2-3; 7 positions agree with TRBD1. With V trimmed by 5 bases and J by 3 bases, 11 bases remained unmatched. Germline V gives CDR1 MDHEN, CDR2 SYDVKM. This CDR3 contains 16 residues. The CDR3 nucleotides read TGTGCCAGCAGTCCCGCCGGACAGGCCGTGACAGATACGCAGTATTTT. The encoded protein is CASSPAGQAVTDTQYF.

The V gene is TRBV5-8, the J gene TRBJ2-5; 14 bases are a match to TRBD2. V gave up 4 bases and J gave up 0 bases; unmatched junction bases: 8. CDR1 and CDR2 (germline): SGHTS, YDEGEE. The CDR3 has 18 amino acids. The CDR3 is CASSTGTSGSGHQETQYF. Here the CDR3 DNA reads TGTGCCAGCAGCACCGGGACTAGCGGGAGTGGGCACCAAGAGACCCAGTACTTC.

V usage is TRBV29-1 and J usage is TRBJ1-2; D may be TRBD1 (6 bases). The CDR3 runs to 13 residues. Trimming took off 6 bases at V and 7 bases at J, with 18 bases between the two ends. Germline V CDR1 and CDR2: SQVTM, ANQGSEA. Here the CDR3 reads CSVQLAGEGGYTF. The CDR3 coding sequence is TGCAGCGTCCAACTGGCAGGGGAGGGTGGCTACACCTTC.

The rearrangement uses TRBV28 and TRBJ2-2; D might be TRBD1 (6 bases). The CDR3 has 14 residues. Germline CDR1 reads MDHEN; CDR2 reads SYDVKM. V was trimmed by 3 bases and J by 3 bases, leaving 8 bases between them. The CDR3 nucleotides are TGTGCCAGCAGTTTTTCAGGGGACACCGGGGAGCTGTTTTTT. Translating gives CASSFSGDTGELFF. Supplemented by reference TRBV28 and TRBJ2-2, the full variable domain reads DVKVTQSSRYLVKRTGEKVFLECVQDMDHENMFWYRQDPGLGLRLIYFSYDVKMKEKGDIPEGYSVSREKKERFSLILESASTNQTSMYLCASSFSGDTGELFFGEGSRLTVL.

The J gene is TRBJ2-1, the V gene TRBV7-9; the match to TRBD2 covers 7 bases. CDR3 length equals 14 residues. Trimming took 4 bases from V and 5 from J; bases not matched to a gene: 5. CDR1 is SEHNR, CDR2 FQNEAQ, per germline (reference sequence). CDR3 nucleotides: TGTGCCAGCAGCTCCCGTGGGGGGGACAATGAGCAGTTCTTC. Its protein product is CASSSRGGDNEQFF. Based on the CDR3 plus reference TRBV7-9 and TRBJ2-1, the full variable domain is DTGVSQNPRHKITKRGQNVTFRCDPISEHNRLYWYRQTLGQGPEFLTYFQNEAQLEKSRLLSDRFSAERPKGSFSTLEIQRTEQGDSAMYLCASSSRGGDNEQFFGPGTRLTVL.

V gene TRBV9 combines with J gene TRBJ2-2, with TRBD2 identical over 10 bases. Unmatched junction bases numbered 6, after V lost 4 bases and J lost 6 bases. The CDR3 totals 15 residues. Germline CDR1 and CDR2: SGDLS and YYNGEE. CDR3 DNA sequence: TGTGCCAGCAGCATTCTAGCGGGAGTCTCCGGGGAGCTGTTTTTT. It specifies CASSILAGVSGELFF.

The gene calls are TRBV10-3 and TRBJ2-5; 13 bases align to TRBD2. The germline gives CDR1 ENHRY, CDR2 SYGVKD. This CDR3 region has 17 residues. Trimming at V came to 4 bases and at J to 1 base, leaving 6 bases not matched to a gene. The DNA of the CDR3 is TGTGCCATCAGTGCTGGACTAGCGGGGGCCTTCCAAGAGACCCAGTACTTC. Protein: CAISAGLAGAFQETQYF.

The rearrangement joins TRBV4-2 to TRBJ2-5; weak D call: TRBD1 (5 bases). The CDR3 contains 15 residues. Germline V gene lookup returns CDR1 LGHNA and CDR2 YNFKEQ. Trimming left V 0 bases short and J 1 base short, with 9 bases between. The DNA for the CDR3 is TGTGCCAGCAGCCAAGATTTCGACAGCCAAGAGACCCAGTACTTC. Amino acid sequence: CASSQDFDSQETQYF.

The rearrangement uses TRBV5-4 and TRBJ1-3, with unresolved D. This CDR3 is built from 15 residues. The V and J ends lost 10 bases and 0 bases respectively, with 17 bases between them. The germline V gene encodes CDR1 SGHNT and CDR2 YYREEE (reference sequence). DNA for the CDR3: TGTGCCGTCCGCGAGGGCCGCAGCTCTGGAAACACCATATATTTT. This sequence encodes CAVREGRSSGNTIYF.

The chain combines TRBV4-1 with TRBJ2-7; 7 bases line up with TRBD2. V shed 2 bases and J 5 bases; nucleotides not matched to a gene: 12. CDR1 is MGHRA and CDR2 is YSYEKL in the germline V gene. The CDR3 extends over 16 amino acids. This CDR3 reads CASSQQYLAVKDEQYF. The DNA for the CDR3 is TGCGCCAGCAGCCAACAGTACCTAGCGGTGAAGGACGAGCAGTACTTC.

The J gene is TRBJ1-2, the V gene TRBV19; TRBD1 is a possible D gene (6 bases). CDR1 LNHDA and CDR2 SQIVND come from the germline V gene (reference sequence). V lost 5 bases and J 1 base, leaving 11 bases between the germline ends. The CDR3 spans 14 residues. The CDR3 nucleotides read TGTGCCAGTAGTTTGGACAGCGTTAACTATGGCTACACCTTC. Translating it yields CASSLDSVNYGYTF.

The chain employs TRBV9 and TRBJ2-3, with 12 bases aligning to TRBD2. The CDR3 length is 16 residues. The junction had 8 bases not matched to a gene; V was cut back by 4 bases and J by 5 bases. Germline V gene data show CDR1 as SGDLS and CDR2 as YYNGEE. CDR3 sequence reads: CASSPPGLAGQDTQYF. Written as DNA, the CDR3 is TGTGCCAGCAGCCCTCCGGGACTAGCGGGTCAAGATACGCAGTATTTT.

The chain recombines TRBV27 with TRBJ2-7, with a weak D call TRBD1 (5 bases). This CDR3 has 17 amino acids. Trimming removed 2 bases from V and 2 bases from J, with 19 bases in between. The germline gives CDR1 MNHEY, CDR2 SMNVEV (reference sequence). The CDR3 DNA follows: TGTGCCAGCAGTTTAGAAAGCAGGGTTTCGACCGCCTACGAGCAGTACTTC. It codes for CASSLESRVSTAYEQYF.

The V call is TRBV6-5, the J call TRBJ1-1, with TRBD1 matching over 7 bases. CDR1 is MNHEY and CDR2 is SVGAGI in the germline V gene. V was clipped by 5 bases and J by 6 bases; unmatched bases: 9. There are 14 residues in the CDR3. In DNA form, the CDR3 reads TGTGCCAGCAGTACCCAAGACAGGGTTCCTGAAGCTTTCTTT. It specifies CASSTQDRVPEAFF.

This chain links TRBV7-9 with TRBJ2-5; 8 positions match TRBD1. The ends lost 5 bases at V and 4 bases at J; junction bases unmatched: 6. CDR3 length: 14 residues. CDR1 is SEHNR, CDR2 FQNEAQ, per germline (reference sequence). The CDR3 DNA sequence: TGTGCCAGCAGCCCGGACAGGGTAGGAGAGACCCAGTACTTC. Translated, it gives CASSPDRVGETQYF. The full variable domain, its missing parts supplied by reference TRBV7-9 and TRBJ2-5, is DTGVSQNPRHKITKRGQNVTFRCDPISEHNRLYWYRQTLGQGPEFLTYFQNEAQLEKSRLLSDRFSAERPKGSFSTLEIQRTEQGDSAMYLCASSPDRVGETQYFGPGTRLLVL.

The chain is built from TRBV11-1 and TRBJ2-1, with 7 bases that match TRBD1. This CDR3 region has 17 residues. V was pared by 5 bases and J by 3 bases, with 13 bases of the junction left unmatched. Germline V CDR1 and CDR2: SGHAT, FQDESV (reference sequence). The CDR3 sequence is CASSAGTVPGFYNEQFF. CDR3 in DNA: TGTGCCAGCAGCGCAGGGACAGTACCTGGATTCTACAATGAGCAGTTCTTC.